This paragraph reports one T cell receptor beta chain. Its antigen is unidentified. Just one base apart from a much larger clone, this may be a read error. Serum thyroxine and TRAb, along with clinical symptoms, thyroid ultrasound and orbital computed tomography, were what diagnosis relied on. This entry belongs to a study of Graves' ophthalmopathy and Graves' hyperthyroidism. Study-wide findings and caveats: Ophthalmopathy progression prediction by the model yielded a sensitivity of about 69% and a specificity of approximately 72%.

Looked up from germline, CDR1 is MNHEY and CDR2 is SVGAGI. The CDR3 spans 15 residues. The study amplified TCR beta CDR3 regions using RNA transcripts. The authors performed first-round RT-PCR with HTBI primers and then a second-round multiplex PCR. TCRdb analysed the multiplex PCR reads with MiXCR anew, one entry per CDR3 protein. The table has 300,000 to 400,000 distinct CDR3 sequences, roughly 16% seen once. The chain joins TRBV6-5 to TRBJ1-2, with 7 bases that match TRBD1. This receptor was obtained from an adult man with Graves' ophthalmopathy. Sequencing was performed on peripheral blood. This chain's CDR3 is CTSSSLGQENYGYTF. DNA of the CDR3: TGTACCAGCAGTTCACTAGGACAGGAGAACTATGGCTACACCTTC.